The 14 T cell receptor beta chains below come from one sample, sequenced in a study of T cell changes during pregnancy in multiple sclerosis. Measured with immunoSEQ multiplex PCR; TCRdb has only the in-frame clones, and not every one. Here the sample spans around 52,000 clones, 80% to 90% being singletons. Sequences were obtained from peripheral blood from another person, used as feeder cells. These receptor sequences come from a human donor whose cells served as feeder cells for cultures in a pregnancy study.

This chain uses TRBV4-1 with TRBJ2-1; D may match TRBD1 or TRBD2 (5 bases each). V lost 2 bases, J lost 6 bases, and 23 bases lay in between. Germline V gene sequence: CDR1 MGHRA, CDR2 YSYEKL. The CDR3 loop spans 18 amino acids. Here the CDR3 DNA reads TGCGCCAGCAGCCAAATAATTCCCCGGGACCAAAGGGCCAATGAGCAGTTCTTC. Its protein product is CASSQIIPRDQRANEQFF.

This clone occurred a few times. This sequence joins TRBV9 and TRBJ1-6; the D gene is possibly TRBD1 (6 bases). V lost 6 bases and J lost 5, with 15 bases in between. Germline V gene data show CDR1 as SGDLS and CDR2 as YYNGEE. This CDR3 has 15 amino acids. CDR3 DNA: TGTGCCAGCACCGCGGGGGCTGCGAATAATTCACCCCTCCACTTT. Amino acid sequence: CASTAGAANNSPLHF.

V is TRBV28 and J is TRBJ1-5; D ambiguous. The CDR3 is made up of 14 amino acids. Germline lookup yields CDR1 MDHEN and CDR2 SYDVKM. The ends were cut back, 3 bases at V and 2 bases at J, with 8 bases in the middle. CDR3 amino acids: CASSFPHGNQPQHF. Here the CDR3 DNA reads TGTGCCAGCAGTTTTCCACACGGCAATCAGCCCCAGCATTTT.

The rearrangement joins TRBV15 to TRBJ2-5, with a tentative D call TRBD2 (6 bases). V was shortened by 3 bases and J by 0 bases, with 17 bases between the two germline ends. The CDR3 length is 17 residues. Per germline, CDR1 LNHNV and CDR2 YYDKDF (reference sequence). The CDR3 DNA reads as TGTGCCACCAGCAGCCCTGGGGCGGGGCCGTACCAAGAGACCCAGTACTTC. It codes for CATSSPGAGPYQETQYF.

The J gene is TRBJ2-7, the V gene TRBV7-3; 9 bases map to TRBD2. CDR1 SGHTA and CDR2 FQGTGA come from the germline V gene. CDR3 length: 16 amino acids. V shed 5 bases and J 3 bases; nucleotides not matched to a gene: 11. The CDR3 sequence is CASSPGGSGRIYEQYF. CDR3 bases: TGTGCCAGCAGCCCCGGGGGGAGCGGGAGGATCTACGAGCAGTACTTC.

The V gene is TRBV28, the J gene TRBJ1-5, with 7 bases fitting TRBD1. The ends lost 6 bases at V and 6 bases at J; junction bases unmatched: 8. CDR1 MDHEN and CDR2 SYDVKM come from the germline V gene. This CDR3 has 14 amino acids. CDR3: CASRLTGDAQPQHF. The DNA of the CDR3 is TGTGCCAGCAGACTCACAGGGGACGCTCAGCCCCAGCATTTT. The full variable domain, in which reference TRBV28 and TRBJ1-5 provide the parts outside the CDR3, is DVKVTQSSRYLVKRTGEKVFLECVQDMDHENMFWYRQDPGLGLRLIYFSYDVKMKEKGDIPEGYSVSREKKERFSLILESASTNQTSMYLCASRLTGDAQPQHFGDGTRLSIL.

This chain joins TRBV11-1 and TRBJ2-3, with 9 bases that match TRBD1. In germline, CDR1 is SGHAT, CDR2 FQDESV (reference sequence). V trimming: 4 bases; J trimming: 4 bases; junction bases outside the gene matches: 6. CDR3 size: 15 residues. CDR3 protein: CASSSTGGEADTQYF. CDR3 in DNA: TGTGCCAGCAGCTCCACAGGGGGCGAGGCAGATACGCAGTATTTT.

This sequence joins TRBV5-4 and TRBJ2-3, with 10 bases matching TRBD2. The CDR3 extends over 18 amino acids. Germline assignment: CDR1 SGHNT and CDR2 YYREEE (reference sequence). J lost 4 bases, V lost 4 bases, and 15 bases had no gene match. This CDR3 reads CASSPTASGRGGADTQYF. For the CDR3, the DNA is TGTGCCAGCAGCCCGACGGCTAGCGGGAGAGGGGGTGCAGATACGCAGTATTTT.

The chain combines TRBV27 with TRBJ2-7; no firm D call. Germline assignment: CDR1 MNHEY and CDR2 SMNVEV (reference sequence). Trimming took 3 bases from V and 2 from J, leaving 8 bases between them. The length of the CDR3 is 13 residues. The chain's CDR3 is CASSLNRAYEQYF. The CDR3 DNA reads TGTGCCAGCAGTTTGAATAGGGCCTACGAGCAGTACTTC.

This clone was found once. The gene calls are TRBV7-8 and TRBJ2-2, with D tentatively TRBD1 or TRBD2 (5 bases each). The CDR3 has 16 amino acids. Germline V gene data show CDR1 as SGHVS and CDR2 as FQNEAQ. Trimming left V 5 bases short and J 4 bases short, with 17 bases between. The CDR3, as DNA: TGTGCCAGCAGCCCGAACGGGGTTGGGGGCACCGGGGAGCTGTTTTTT. Amino acid sequence: CASSPNGVGGTGELFF.

This clone was counted only a few times. The chain joins TRBV7-9 to TRBJ2-3; D call uncertain. This CDR3 spans 17 amino acids. The V gene lost 3 bases and the J gene lost 1 base, with 17 bases spanning the gap. The germline gives CDR1 SEHNR, CDR2 FQNEAQ (reference sequence). The DNA for the CDR3 is TGTGCCAGCAGCTTTTGGGTTGGATTGTCGGGCACAGATACGCAGTATTTT. Translating gives CASSFWVGLSGTDTQYF.

The V call is TRBV5-1, the J call TRBJ1-1; D is unresolved. This CDR3 is 14 amino acids long. Germline V gives CDR1 SGHRS, CDR2 YFSETQ. Trimming removed 1 base from V and 1 base from J, with 8 bases in between. The CDR3 DNA reads TGCGCCAGCAGCTTGAATTACCAGAACACTGAAGCTTTCTTT. Residues: CASSLNYQNTEAFF.

The chain links TRBV2 to TRBJ1-2, with TRBD1 as a possible D gene (6 bases). Germline CDR1 SNHLY, CDR2 FYNNEI. The CDR3 spans 14 residues. Trimming took off 6 bases at V and 0 bases at J, with 11 bases between the two ends. This CDR3 is CASRRDTANYGYTF. The CDR3 DNA reads as TGTGCCAGCAGGCGGGACACTGCTAACTATGGCTACACCTTC.

V usage is TRBV25-1 and J usage is TRBJ2-2; D tentatively fits TRBD1 or TRBD2 (5 bases each). Deletions cut 4 bases from V and 6 bases from J, with 15 bases between. The CDR3 runs 15 residues. Germline loops: CDR1 MGHDK, CDR2 SYGVNS. The CDR3 sequence is CASSALARESGELFF. The DNA for the CDR3 is TGTGCCAGCAGTGCACTTGCCAGGGAGTCCGGGGAGCTGTTTTTT. The full variable domain, completed using reference TRBV25-1 and TRBJ2-2, is EADIYQTPRYLVIGTGKKITLECSQTMGHDKMYWYQQDPGMELHLIHYSYGVNSTEKGDLSSESTVSRIRTEHFPLTLESARPSHTSQYLCASSALARESGELFFGEGSRLTVL.